This entry is about one T cell receptor (beta chain). Antigen unknown. The V gene end was trimmed by 5 bases and the J gene end by 14 bases; junction bases not matched to a gene: 5. This CDR3 region has 11 residues. Per the germline V gene, CDR1 is LNHDA and CDR2 is SQIVND (reference sequence). Splitting of CD4+ cells produced CD45RA+ naive and CD45RA-negative memory subsets. This sample is part of a study of shared clonotypes between healthy human individuals. Study overall: Per donor, CD8 memory used one plate, CD8 naive used two, CD4 memory used three and CD4 naive used three. General study results and limits: Rarefaction showed sorted-subset sequencing was incomplete despite large depth. Only blood was sampled; tissue repertoires likely differ.

Produced via immunoSEQ multiplex PCR; TCRdb's table is partial and in-frame only. The sample lists millions of clones, 85% to 95% occurring once. Specimen: naive CD4+ T cells from PBMCs. Regarding subset: CD45RA+ positively selected. This receptor was taken from a man aged 18 to 29 in good health. Some clones in this sample may be carry-over from other donors' samples. V and J are TRBV19 and TRBJ2-1; 8 positions match TRBD2. CDR3 DNA: TGTGCCAGTAGTCTAGCGGGCCGGAAGTTCTTC. This gives the protein CASSLAGRKFF. Together with reference TRBV19 and TRBJ2-1, the CDR3 gives the full variable domain: DGGITQSPKYLFRKEGQNVTLSCEQNLNHDAMYWYRQDPGQGLRLIYYSQIVNDFQKGDIAEGYSVSREKKESFPLTVTSAQKNPTAFYLCASSLAGRKFFGPGTRLTVL.